These 3 T cell receptor beta chains share one sample of origin, sequenced in a study of blood T cell repertoires in COVID-19. The data were produced by immunoSEQ multiplex PCR, yet TCRdb's version contains in-frame clones alone and is incomplete. The sample lists approximately 240,000 clones; around 85% were seen once. Material: PBMCs or T cells enriched from blood (not recorded which). The source is a woman aged 45-65 years in a cohort exposed to, infected with or recovered from COVID-19 (not recorded which).

This chain connects TRBV6-5 to TRBJ1-2; a possible D gene is TRBD1 (6 bases). The germline V and J ends were trimmed by 6 bases and 4 bases, with 18 bases remaining between them. This CDR3 contains 15 residues. Looked up from germline, CDR1 is MNHEY and CDR2 is SVGAGI. The CDR3 DNA reads as TGTGCCAGCAGCCGAAAACAGGGATATCTCTATGGCTACACCTTC. This gives the protein CASSRKQGYLYGYTF.

This clone was counted a single time. The chain is built from TRBV27 and TRBJ2-2; TRBD2 agrees at 13 bases. The CDR3 totals 16 residues. V lost 5 bases to trimming and J lost 3 bases; unmatched junction nucleotides: 3. Germline V lookup: CDR1 MNHEY, CDR2 SMNVEV (reference sequence). This chain's CDR3 is CASSPLAGGYTGELFF. The CDR3 bases are TGTGCCAGCAGTCCACTAGCGGGGGGGTACACCGGGGAGCTGTTTTTT.

This clone was found once. The J gene is TRBJ1-1, the V gene TRBV6-5, with no clear D. V lost 0 bases and J 7 bases, leaving 12 bases between the germline ends. Germline-derived CDR1 and CDR2 are MNHEY and SVGAGI. The CDR3 length is 14 residues. In DNA form, the CDR3 reads TGTGCCAGCAGTTACTCGAGTAGAAATTTTGAAGCTTTCTTT. It encodes CASSYSSRNFEAFF.